One and the same sample provided the 3 T cell receptor beta chains below, sequenced in a study of T cell responses to AZD1222 COVID-19 vaccine. Libraries were prepared by immunoSEQ multiplex PCR; TCRdb keeps only in-frame clonotypes and omits some of them. The sample lists 120,000 or so clones, roughly 86% occurring once. Sequenced material: peripheral blood, taken 28 days after the second AZD1222 dose. These TCRs come from an adult who received the AZD1222 COVID-19 vaccine.

This chain connects TRBV18 to TRBJ2-5; TRBD2 agrees at 10 bases. Germline loops: CDR1 KGHSH, CDR2 LQKENI. There are 18 residues in the CDR3. V was pared by 2 bases and J by 1 base, with 10 bases of the junction left unmatched. CDR3 sequence: CASSPEVVTSGFQETQYF. The CDR3 DNA is TGTGCCAGCTCACCAGAGGTTGTGACTAGCGGGTTCCAAGAGACCCAGTACTTC.

The chain is built from TRBV20-1 and TRBJ1-1; maybe TRBD1 (5 bases). Germline CDR1 reads DFQATT; CDR2 reads SNEGSKA (reference sequence). V was shortened by 3 bases and J by 4 bases, with 18 bases between the two germline ends. The CDR3 loop spans 15 amino acids. The chain's CDR3 is CSASSGQGVTTEAFF. The CDR3 DNA reads TGCAGTGCTAGTTCCGGGCAAGGGGTGACCACTGAAGCTTTCTTT.

The chain is built from TRBV27 and TRBJ1-5, with 8 bases identical to TRBD1. Per the germline V gene, CDR1 is MNHEY and CDR2 is SMNVEV (reference sequence). The length of the CDR3 is 14 residues. V gave up 8 bases and J gave up 6 bases; unmatched junction bases: 9. The CDR3 loop reads CASSWDRLSQPQHF. The CDR3 coding sequence is TGTGCCAGCTCTTGGGACAGGCTGTCTCAGCCCCAGCATTTT.